What follows are 2 T cell receptor beta chains derived from one specimen sequenced in a study of T-cell memory formation after mild COVID-19. TCRdb called the 5' RACE reads again in MiXCR, with one record for every CDR3 protein. Found here are roughly 250,000 distinct CDR3 sequences, over 15% of them singletons; the top ten hold approximately 3.5%. Sequenced input: PBMCs or a T cell subset sorted from them (not recorded which). The receptors were gathered from a young man who had mild COVID-19 (a few samples of this study predate the infection). Cell type and time point are not known.

This clonotype showed up just a few times. This chain uses TRBV5-1 with TRBJ2-5; 9 positions agree with TRBD2. The germline CDR1 and CDR2 sequences are SGHRS and YFSETQ. After removal of 5 bases from V and 2 bases from J, the junction contained 7 bases not matched to a gene. The CDR3 extends over 15 amino acids. The CDR3 bases are TGCGCCAGCAGTTCCGCCGCGGGGGGGCAAGAGACCCAGTACTTC. Encoded protein: CASSSAAGGQETQYF. The full variable domain, in which reference TRBV5-1 and TRBJ2-5 provide the parts outside the CDR3, is KAGVTQTPRYLIKTRGQQVTLSCSPISGHRSVSWYQQTPGQGLQFLFEYFSETQRNKGNFPGRFSGRQFSNSRSEMNVSTLELGDSALYLCASSSAAGGQETQYFGPGTRLLVL.

The V gene is TRBV6-5, the J gene TRBJ1-2, with D possibly TRBD1 on 5 matching bases. Per germline, CDR1 MNHEY and CDR2 SVGAGI. The CDR3 runs to 13 residues. Trimming shortened V by 6 bases and J by 4 bases, and 12 bases separated the two germline ends. The CDR3: CASSPRQGYGYTF. For the CDR3, the DNA is TGTGCCAGCAGCCCCAGGCAGGGCTATGGCTACACCTTC.